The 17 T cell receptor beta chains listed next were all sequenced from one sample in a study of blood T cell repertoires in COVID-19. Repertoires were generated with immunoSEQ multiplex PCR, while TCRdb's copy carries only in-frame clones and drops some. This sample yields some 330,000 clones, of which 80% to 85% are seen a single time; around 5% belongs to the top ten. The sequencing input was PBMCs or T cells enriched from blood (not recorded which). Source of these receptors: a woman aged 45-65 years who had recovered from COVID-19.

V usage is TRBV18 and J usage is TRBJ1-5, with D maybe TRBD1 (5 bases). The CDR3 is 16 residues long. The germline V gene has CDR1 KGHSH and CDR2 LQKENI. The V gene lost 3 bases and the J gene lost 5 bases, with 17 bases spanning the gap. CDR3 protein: CASSPGTGRADQPQHF. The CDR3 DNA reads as TGTGCCAGCTCACCTGGGACCGGGAGGGCTGATCAGCCCCAGCATTTT.

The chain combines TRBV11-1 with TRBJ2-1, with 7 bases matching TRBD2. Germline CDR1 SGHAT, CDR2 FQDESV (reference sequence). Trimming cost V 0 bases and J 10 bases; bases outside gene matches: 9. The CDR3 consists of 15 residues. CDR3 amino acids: CASSLAGRLAGEQFF. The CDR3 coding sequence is TGTGCCAGCAGCTTAGCCGGAAGACTAGCAGGGGAGCAGTTCTTC.

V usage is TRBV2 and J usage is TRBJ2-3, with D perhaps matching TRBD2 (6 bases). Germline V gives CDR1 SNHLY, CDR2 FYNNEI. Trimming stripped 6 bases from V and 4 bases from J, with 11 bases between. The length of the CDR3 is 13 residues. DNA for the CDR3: TGTGCCAGCAGCGGGGGACGAGCAGATACGCAGTATTTT. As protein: CASSGGRADTQYF. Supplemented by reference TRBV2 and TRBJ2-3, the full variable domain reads EPEVTQTPSHQVTQMGQEVILRCVPISNHLYFYWYRQILGQKVEFLVSFYNNEISEKSEIFDDQFSVERPDGSNFTLKIRSTKLEDSAMYFCASSGGRADTQYFGPGTRLTVL.

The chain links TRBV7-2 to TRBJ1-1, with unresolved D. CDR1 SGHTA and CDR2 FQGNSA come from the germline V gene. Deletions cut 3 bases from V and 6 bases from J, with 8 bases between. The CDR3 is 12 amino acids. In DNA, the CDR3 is TGTGCCAGCAGCTTTGAGTGGTCTGAAGCTTTCTTT. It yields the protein CASSFEWSEAFF.

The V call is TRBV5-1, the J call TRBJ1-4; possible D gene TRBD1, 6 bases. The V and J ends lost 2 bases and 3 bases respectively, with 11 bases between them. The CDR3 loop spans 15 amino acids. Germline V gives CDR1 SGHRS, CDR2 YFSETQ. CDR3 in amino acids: CASSFTGQANEKLFF. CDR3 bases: TGCGCCAGCAGCTTCACAGGGCAAGCTAATGAAAAACTGTTTTTT. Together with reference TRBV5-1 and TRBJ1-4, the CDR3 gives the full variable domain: KAGVTQTPRYLIKTRGQQVTLSCSPISGHRSVSWYQQTPGQGLQFLFEYFSETQRNKGNFPGRFSGRQFSNSRSEMNVSTLELGDSALYLCASSFTGQANEKLFFGSGTQLSVL.

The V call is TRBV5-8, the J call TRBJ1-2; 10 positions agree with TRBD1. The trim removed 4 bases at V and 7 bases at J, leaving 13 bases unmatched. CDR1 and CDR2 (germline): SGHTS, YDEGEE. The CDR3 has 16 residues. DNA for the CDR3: TGTGCCAGCAGCCGAGGGAAGACAGGGGGCTCGTTTGGCTACACCTTC. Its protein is CASSRGKTGGSFGYTF.

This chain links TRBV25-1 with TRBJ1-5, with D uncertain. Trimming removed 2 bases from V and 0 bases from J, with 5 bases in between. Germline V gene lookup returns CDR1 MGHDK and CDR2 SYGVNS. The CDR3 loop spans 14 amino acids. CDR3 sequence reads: CASSEGFSNQPQHF. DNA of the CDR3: TGTGCCAGCAGTGAAGGCTTTAGCAATCAGCCCCAGCATTTT.

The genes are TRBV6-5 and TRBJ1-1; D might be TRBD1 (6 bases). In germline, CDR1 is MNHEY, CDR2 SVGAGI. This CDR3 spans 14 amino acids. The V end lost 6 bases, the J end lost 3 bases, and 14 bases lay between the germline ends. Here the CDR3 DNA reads TGTGCCAGCAGGATAGGGGACACCTACACTGAAGCTTTCTTT. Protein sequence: CASRIGDTYTEAFF.

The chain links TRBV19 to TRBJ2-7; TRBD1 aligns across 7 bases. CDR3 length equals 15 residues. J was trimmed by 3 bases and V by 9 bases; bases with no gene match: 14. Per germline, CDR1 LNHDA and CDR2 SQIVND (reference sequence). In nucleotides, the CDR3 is TGTGCCAGCCAACCGACAGGGTATAAGGTCTACGAGCAGTACTTC. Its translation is CASQPTGYKVYEQYF.

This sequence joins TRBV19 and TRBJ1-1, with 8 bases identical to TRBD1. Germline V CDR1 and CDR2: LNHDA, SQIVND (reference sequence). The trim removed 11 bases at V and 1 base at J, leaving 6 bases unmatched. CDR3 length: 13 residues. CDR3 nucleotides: TGTGCCTCCAGGGGGCCGGGGAACACTGAAGCTTTCTTT. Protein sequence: CASRGPGNTEAFF.

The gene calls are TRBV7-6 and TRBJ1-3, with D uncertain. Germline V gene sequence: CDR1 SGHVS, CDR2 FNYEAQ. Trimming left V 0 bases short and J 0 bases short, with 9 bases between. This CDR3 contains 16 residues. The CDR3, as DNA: TGTGCCAGCAGCTTAGCTGGCGGTGACTCTGGAAACACCATATATTTT. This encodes CASSLAGGDSGNTIYF. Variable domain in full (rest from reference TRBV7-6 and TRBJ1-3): GAGVSQSPRYKVTKRGQDVALRCDPISGHVSLYWYRQALGQGPEFLTYFNYEAQQDKSGLPNDRFSAERPEGSISTLTIQRTEQRDSAMYRCASSLAGGDSGNTIYFGEGSWLTVV.

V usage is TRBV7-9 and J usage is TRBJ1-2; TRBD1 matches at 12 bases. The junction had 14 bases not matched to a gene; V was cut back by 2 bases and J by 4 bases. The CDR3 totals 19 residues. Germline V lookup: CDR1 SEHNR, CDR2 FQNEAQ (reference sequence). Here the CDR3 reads CASSLYGGGQGAYGYGYTF. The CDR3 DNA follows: TGTGCCAGCAGCTTATACGGAGGGGGACAGGGGGCCTACGGCTATGGCTACACCTTC.

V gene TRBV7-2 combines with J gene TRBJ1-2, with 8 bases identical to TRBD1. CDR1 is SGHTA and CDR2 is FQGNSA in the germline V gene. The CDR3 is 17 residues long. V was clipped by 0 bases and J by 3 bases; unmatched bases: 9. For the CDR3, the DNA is TGTGCCAGCAGCTTAGCCGGACAGGGCAGAATATACTATGGCTACACCTTC. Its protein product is CASSLAGQGRIYYGYTF.

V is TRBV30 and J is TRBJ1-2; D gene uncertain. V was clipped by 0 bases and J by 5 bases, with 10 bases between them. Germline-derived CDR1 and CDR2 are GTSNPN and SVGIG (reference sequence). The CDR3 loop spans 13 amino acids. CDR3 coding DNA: TGTGCCTGGAGTGTCTCAGTTCAATATGGCTACACCTTC. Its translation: CAWSVSVQYGYTF.

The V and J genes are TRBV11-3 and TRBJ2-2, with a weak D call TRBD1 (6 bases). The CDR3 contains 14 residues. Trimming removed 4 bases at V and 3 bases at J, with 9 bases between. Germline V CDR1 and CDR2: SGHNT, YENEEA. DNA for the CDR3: TGTGCCAGCAGCTGGAACAGGGACACCGGGGAGCTGTTTTTT. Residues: CASSWNRDTGELFF.

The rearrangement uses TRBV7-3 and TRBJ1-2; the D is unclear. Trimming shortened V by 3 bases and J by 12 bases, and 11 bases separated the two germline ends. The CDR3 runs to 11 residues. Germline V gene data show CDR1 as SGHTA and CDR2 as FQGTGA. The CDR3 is CASSFSFSHTF. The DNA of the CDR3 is TGTGCCAGCAGCTTTTCTTTTAGTCACACCTTC.

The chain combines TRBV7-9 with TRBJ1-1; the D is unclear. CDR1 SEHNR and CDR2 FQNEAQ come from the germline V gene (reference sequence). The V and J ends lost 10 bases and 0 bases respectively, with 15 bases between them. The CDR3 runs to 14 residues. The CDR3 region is CATDLEGMNTEAFF. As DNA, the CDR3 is TGTGCCACCGACTTGGAGGGTATGAACACTGAAGCTTTCTTT. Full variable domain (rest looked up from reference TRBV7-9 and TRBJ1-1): DTGVSQNPRHKITKRGQNVTFRCDPISEHNRLYWYRQTLGQGPEFLTYFQNEAQLEKSRLLSDRFSAERPKGSFSTLEIQRTEQGDSAMYLCATDLEGMNTEAFFGQGTRLTVV.